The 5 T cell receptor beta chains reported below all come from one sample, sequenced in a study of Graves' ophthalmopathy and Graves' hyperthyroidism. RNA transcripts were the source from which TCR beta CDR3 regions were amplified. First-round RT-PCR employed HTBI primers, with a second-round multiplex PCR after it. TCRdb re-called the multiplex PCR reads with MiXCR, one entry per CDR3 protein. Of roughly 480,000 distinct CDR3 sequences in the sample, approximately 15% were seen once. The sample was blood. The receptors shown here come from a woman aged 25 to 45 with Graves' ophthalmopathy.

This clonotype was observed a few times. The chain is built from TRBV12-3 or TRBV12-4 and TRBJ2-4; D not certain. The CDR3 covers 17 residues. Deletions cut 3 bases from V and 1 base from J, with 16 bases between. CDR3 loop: CASSFRSPTLAKNIQYF. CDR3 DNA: TGTGCCAGCAGTTTCCGATCCCCTACCCTGGCCAAAAACATTCAGTACTTC.

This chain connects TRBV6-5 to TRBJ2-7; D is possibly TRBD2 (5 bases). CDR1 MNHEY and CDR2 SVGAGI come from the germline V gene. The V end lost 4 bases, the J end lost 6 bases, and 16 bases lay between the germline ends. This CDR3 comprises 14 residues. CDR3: CASSSIGNEGEQYF. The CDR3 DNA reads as TGTGCCAGCAGTTCCATAGGGAACGAGGGCGAGCAGTACTTC.

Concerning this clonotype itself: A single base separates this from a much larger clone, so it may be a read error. CDR3 sequence: CASQLAGTYEQYF. DNA of the CDR3: TGTGCCAGCCAACTAGCGGGAACCTACGAGCAGTACTTC. This chain connects TRBV6-1 to TRBJ2-7; TRBD2 matches 10 bases. Unmatched junction bases numbered 3, after V lost 8 bases and J lost 2 bases. The CDR3 extends over 13 amino acids. Germline lookup yields CDR1 MNHNS and CDR2 SASEGT.

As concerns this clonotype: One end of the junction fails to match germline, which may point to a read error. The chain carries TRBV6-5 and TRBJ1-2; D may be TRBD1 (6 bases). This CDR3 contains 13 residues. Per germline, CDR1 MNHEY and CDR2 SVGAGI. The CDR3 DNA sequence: TGTGCCAGCAGTTTTCGGGGGGCGACGGGCTTCACCTTC. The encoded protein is CASSFRGATGFTF.

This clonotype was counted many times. CDR3 nucleotide sequence: TGTGCCAGCAGTTCGAGGGGCTGGGACACTGAAGCTTTCTTT. Amino acid sequence: CASSSRGWDTEAFF. This chain connects TRBV12-3 or TRBV12-4 to TRBJ1-1; a weak D match, TRBD1 (5 bases). CDR3 length: 14 residues. The ends were cut back, 4 bases at V and 3 bases at J, with 12 bases in the middle.